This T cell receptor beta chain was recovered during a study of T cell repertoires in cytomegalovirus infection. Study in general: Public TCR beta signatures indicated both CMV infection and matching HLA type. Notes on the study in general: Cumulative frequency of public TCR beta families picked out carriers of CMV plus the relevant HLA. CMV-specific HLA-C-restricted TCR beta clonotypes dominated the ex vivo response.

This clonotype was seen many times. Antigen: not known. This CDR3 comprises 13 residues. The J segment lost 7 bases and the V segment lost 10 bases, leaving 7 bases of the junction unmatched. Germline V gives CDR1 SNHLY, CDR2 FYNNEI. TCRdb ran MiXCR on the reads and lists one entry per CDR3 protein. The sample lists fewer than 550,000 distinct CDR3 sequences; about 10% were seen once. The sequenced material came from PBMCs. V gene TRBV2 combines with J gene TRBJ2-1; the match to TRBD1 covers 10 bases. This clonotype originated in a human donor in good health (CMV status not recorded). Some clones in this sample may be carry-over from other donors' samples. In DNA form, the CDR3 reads TGTGCCATCTCTCAGGACAGGGGGAATGAGCAGTTCTTC. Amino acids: CAISQDRGNEQFF.